This is a list of T cell receptor beta chains from one sample in a study of blood T cell repertoires in COVID-19. This table comes from immunoSEQ multiplex PCR, and its TCRdb copy is limited to in-frame clones, with some not included. The sample carries about 190,000 clones, around 83% recorded once. Sequences were obtained from peripheral blood. The origin of the receptors is a woman of 80 years or more with acute or convalescent COVID-19. The CDR3 runs from the conserved cysteine through the conserved F or W. D genes are given only for firm matches. Rows give clone size only sometimes, using once, few, many, or a class for an expanded clone.

clone size: NA; V gene: TRBV4-3; D gene: TRBD1; J gene: TRBJ2-1; CDR3 DNA: TGCGCCAGCAGCCAAGATAGTACAGGGGGTTTAGAGCAGTTCTTC; CDR3 protein: CASSQDSTGGLEQFF
clone size: once; V gene: TRBV6-6; D gene: TRBD1; J gene: TRBJ2-1; CDR3 DNA: TGTGCCAGCAGCCTAACCGGGACAGGGAGCAATGAGCAGTTCTTC; CDR3 protein: CASSLTGTGSNEQFF
clone size: NA; V gene: TRBV19; D gene: TRBD1; J gene: TRBJ2-5; CDR3 DNA: TGTGCCAGTAGTAGGGGACAGGGAGAGACCCAGTACTTC; CDR3 protein: CASSRGQGETQYF
clone size: few; V gene: TRBV27; D gene: NA; J gene: TRBJ2-1; CDR3 DNA: TGTGCCAGCAATATTGAGGGGACACACAATGAGCAGTTCTTC; CDR3 protein: CASNIEGTHNEQFF
clone size: NA; V gene: TRBV5-6; D gene: NA; J gene: TRBJ2-2; CDR3 DNA: TGTGCCAGCAGCTTGTTTGGTCAGGGGTGGTCCGGGGAGCTGTTTTTT; CDR3 protein: CASSLFGQGWSGELFF
clone size: NA; V gene: TRBV7-2; D gene: NA; J gene: TRBJ2-5; CDR3 DNA: TGTGCCAGCAGCTTAAGGGGTGGGGGGCAAGAGACCCAGTACTTC; CDR3 protein: CASSLRGGGQETQYF
clone size: NA; V gene: TRBV6-5; D gene: TRBD2; J gene: TRBJ2-7; CDR3 DNA: TGTGCCAGCAGTTACGGCGGCGGGGGACTCGTCGAGCAGTACTTC; CDR3 protein: CASSYGGGGLVEQYF
clone size: NA; V gene: TRBV3-1/TRBV3-2; D gene: TRBD1; J gene: TRBJ1-1; CDR3 DNA: TGTGCCAGCAGCGGACAGGATTGGACTGAAGCTTTCTTT; CDR3 protein: CASSGQDWTEAFF
clone size: NA; V gene: TRBV19; D gene: TRBD1; J gene: TRBJ1-1; CDR3 DNA: TGTGCCAGTAGCACAGGGGGCTATGTCAACACTGAAGCTTTCTTT; CDR3 protein: CASSTGGYVNTEAFF
clone size: NA; V gene: TRBV3-1/TRBV3-2; D gene: NA; J gene: TRBJ1-5; CDR3 DNA: TGTGCCAGCAGTCCCGGGGGGGGTACGGCCCAGCATTTT; CDR3 protein: CASSPGGGTAQHF
clone size: few; V gene: TRBV20-1; D gene: NA; J gene: TRBJ1-2; CDR3 DNA: TGCAGTGCTTGGACAGACTATGGCTACACCTTC; CDR3 protein: CSAWTDYGYTF
clone size: NA; V gene: TRBV19; D gene: NA; J gene: TRBJ1-5; CDR3 DNA: TGTGCCAGTAGTTCAGCGGGGAATCAGCCCCAGCATTTT; CDR3 protein: CASSSAGNQPQHF
clone size: few; V gene: TRBV29-1; D gene: NA; J gene: TRBJ1-5; CDR3 DNA: TGCAGCACCTGGGGGGGAGGAACTAGCAATCAGCCCCAGCATTTT; CDR3 protein: CSTWGGGTSNQPQHF
clone size: NA; V gene: TRBV5-1; D gene: TRBD2; J gene: TRBJ2-7; CDR3 DNA: TGCGCCAGCCATACGTCCGGCAGCGGGACTAGCATGTACTTC; CDR3 protein: CASHTSGSGTSMYF
clone size: NA; V gene: TRBV28; D gene: NA; J gene: TRBJ1-6; CDR3 DNA: TGTGCCAGCAGTTTATTGGGGACTACTTATAATTCACCCCTCCACTTT; CDR3 protein: CASSLLGTTYNSPLHF